These T cell receptor beta chains were read from a single sample in a study of OX40 agonist ivuxolimab in advanced cancers. Repertoires were generated with immunoSEQ multiplex PCR, while TCRdb's copy carries only in-frame clones and drops some. The sample contains under 75,000 clones, roughly 92% of which appear only once. Specimen: CD4+ or CD8+ T cells sorted from blood, collected in a trial of the OX40 agonist ivuxolimab. These receptors came from an adult with an advanced solid tumor such as melanoma, head and neck, liver or kidney cancer. The CDR3 runs from the conserved cysteine through the conserved F or W. A D gene is named only where the DNA matches it firmly. The listing skips clone size in some rows; elsewhere it reads once, few, many or a size class.

D,J,V,size,CDR3,DNA
TRBD2,TRBJ2-7,TRBV27,NA,CASKGGAYEQYF,TGTGCCAGCAAGGGAGGGGCCTACGAGCAGTACTTC
NA,TRBJ1-1,TRBV15,NA,CATSFPEGVTEAFF,TGTGCCACCAGCTTCCCAGAGGGCGTGACTGAAGCTTTCTTT
NA,TRBJ1-1,TRBV6-5,NA,CASSLMGWGEAFF,TGTGCCAGCAGTCTGATGGGTTGGGGGGAAGCTTTCTTT
NA,TRBJ2-7,TRBV4-1,NA,CASSQGDITYEQYF,TGCGCCAGCAGCCAAGGGGATATAACGTACGAGCAGTACTTC
TRBD1,TRBJ2-7,TRBV27,NA,CASSPSLGQHSYEQYF,TGTGCCAGCAGTCCTTCTTTGGGACAGCATTCCTACGAGCAGTACTTC
NA,TRBJ2-7,TRBV7-9,NA,CASSPQGLGQYF,TGTGCCAGCAGCCCCCAAGGCCTAGGGCAGTACTTC
TRBD1,TRBJ1-5,TRBV5-6,NA,CASSLATGDNQPQHF,TGTGCCAGCAGCTTGGCGACAGGGGACAATCAGCCCCAGCATTTT
NA,TRBJ1-2,TRBV27,NA,CASTSGRGFTF,TGTGCCAGCACGTCAGGGAGGGGGTTTACCTTC
NA,TRBJ1-6,TRBV7-6,medium-sized,CASSLTTVSANSPLHF,TGTGCCAGCAGCCTCACGACAGTGTCCGCTAATTCACCCCTCCACTTT
NA,TRBJ1-5,TRBV10-2,NA,CASSEWSGSYSNQPQHF,TGCGCCAGCAGTGAATGGTCTGGTTCTTATAGCAATCAGCCCCAGCATTTT
NA,TRBJ2-7,TRBV27,NA,CASSSTDSSYEQYF,TGTGCCAGCAGTTCCACGGACAGTTCCTACGAGCAGTACTTC
TRBD1,TRBJ1-2,TRBV7-9,NA,CASSFKDREANYGYTF,TGTGCCAGCAGCTTTAAGGACAGGGAAGCTAACTATGGCTACACCTTC
NA,TRBJ1-6,TRBV30,NA,CACRWANSPLHF,TGTGCCTGCCGATGGGCGAATTCACCCCTCCACTTT
NA,TRBJ2-2,TRBV19,NA,CASSPLKNTGELFF,TGTGCCAGTAGCCCCCTCAAGAACACCGGGGAGCTGTTTTTT
NA,TRBJ2-2,TRBV7-6,NA,CASSPERGGTGELFF,TGTGCCAGCAGCCCTGAGCGAGGGGGGACCGGGGAGCTGTTTTTT
NA,TRBJ2-1,TRBV27,NA,CASSPRLPPYNEQFF,TGTGCCAGCAGTCCGAGACTACCACCCTACAATGAGCAGTTCTTC
NA,TRBJ2-7,TRBV4-1,NA,CASSLRGGYYEQYF,TGCGCCAGCAGCCTTCGCGGAGGGTACTACGAGCAGTACTTC
NA,TRBJ2-2,TRBV6-1,NA,CASSESGGTAGELFF,TGTGCCAGCAGTGAATCTGGGGGCACCGCCGGGGAGCTGTTTTTT
NA,TRBJ1-1,TRBV7-6,once,CASSLVPGYTEAFF,TGTGCCAGCAGCTTAGTCCCAGGGTATACTGAAGCTTTCTTT
NA,TRBJ1-5,TRBV7-5,NA,CARSLTGDDQPQHF,TGTGCCAGAAGCCTGACAGGGGACGATCAGCCCCAGCATTTT
TRBD1,TRBJ2-7,TRBV5-6,NA,CASSIRDRGQYEQYF,TGTGCCAGCAGCATCCGGGACAGGGGGCAGTACGAGCAGTACTTC
NA,TRBJ1-1,TRBV7-3,NA,CASSAGAGGEAFF,TGTGCCAGCAGCGCCGGGGCCGGCGGTGAAGCTTTCTTT
NA,TRBJ2-1,TRBV4-2,once,CASSQGKQFF,TGTGCCAGCAGCCAAGGGAAGCAGTTCTTC
NA,TRBJ2-3,TRBV7-9,NA,CASSSTPISTDTQYF,TGTGCCAGCAGCTCGACACCTATTAGCACAGATACGCAGTATTTT
TRBD1,TRBJ2-2,TRBV4-3,few,CASSQGTGLNTGELFF,TGCGCCAGCAGCCAGGGGACAGGGTTAAACACCGGGGAGCTGTTTTTT
NA,TRBJ1-5,TRBV9,NA,CASSVGGSQPQHF,TGTGCCAGCAGCGTAGGGGGGAGTCAGCCCCAGCATTTT
NA,TRBJ1-1,TRBV30,NA,CAWSGLPKGTEAFF,TGTGCCTGGAGTGGGCTCCCGAAGGGGACTGAAGCTTTCTTT
NA,TRBJ2-7,TRBV7-6,NA,CASSLVGLGTYEQYF,TGTGCCAGCAGCTTAGTAGGCTTAGGGACCTACGAGCAGTACTTC
NA,TRBJ2-5,TRBV7-9,NA,CASSDPWRQETQYF,TGTGCCAGCAGCGACCCCTGGCGTCAAGAGACCCAGTACTTC
TRBD2,TRBJ2-2,TRBV19,NA,CASSIGLAGSRDAGELFF,TGTGCCAGTAGTATAGGACTAGCGGGCTCCCGCGATGCCGGGGAGCTGTTTTTT
TRBD1,TRBJ2-2,TRBV6-5,NA,CASSLDRGLNTGELFF,TGTGCCAGCAGTTTAGACAGGGGGCTAAACACCGGGGAGCTGTTTTTT
NA,TRBJ2-7,TRBV19,once,CASSIGPEGTYEQYF,TGTGCCAGTAGTATAGGTCCCGAAGGCACCTACGAGCAGTACTTC
NA,TRBJ2-1,TRBV6-5,NA,CASSYTTGYNEQFF,TGTGCCAGCAGTTACACCACAGGGTACAATGAGCAGTTCTTC
NA,TRBJ1-5,TRBV6-1,NA,CASKEAWGRNQPQHF,TGTGCCAGCAAGGAGGCCTGGGGGAGGAATCAGCCCCAGCATTTT
NA,TRBJ2-7,TRBV2,NA,CASSETNEQYF,TGTGCCAGCAGTGAAACGAACGAGCAGTACTTC